These 26 T cell receptor beta chains were all obtained from the same sample, sequenced in a study of graft-versus-host responses after intestinal transplantation. Sequencing used immunoSEQ multiplex PCR; TCRdb keeps in-frame clones, though not all of them. The sample consists of about 89,000 clones, around 90% of them appearing once. Their recognized antigens are unknown. The source was unstimulated CD4+ T cells sorted from spleen or lymph node cells, collected before intestinal transplant. The source is a human donor who received an intestinal transplant.

The gene calls are TRBV7-9 and TRBJ2-3, with 8 bases aligning to TRBD2. V trimming: 2 bases; J trimming: 2 bases; junction bases outside the gene matches: 3. This CDR3 comprises 15 residues. Germline V gene lookup returns CDR1 SEHNR and CDR2 FQNEAQ (reference sequence). The DNA for the CDR3 is TGTGCCAGCAGCTTACGAGCGGGAGACACAGATACGCAGTATTTT. This codes for CASSLRAGDTDTQYF. The variable domain in full, completed from reference TRBV7-9 and TRBJ2-3, reads DTGVSQNPRHKITKRGQNVTFRCDPISEHNRLYWYRQTLGQGPEFLTYFQNEAQLEKSRLLSDRFSAERPKGSFSTLEIQRTEQGDSAMYLCASSLRAGDTDTQYFGPGTRLTVL.

The genes are TRBV18 and TRBJ1-3; maybe TRBD1 (5 bases). Per germline, CDR1 KGHSH and CDR2 LQKENI. V gave up 0 bases and J gave up 0 bases, with 9 bases separating them. The CDR3 has 16 residues. The CDR3 DNA follows: TGTGCCAGCTCACCACCGACGGGACGCTCTGGAAACACCATATATTTT. Protein sequence: CASSPPTGRSGNTIYF.

The chain combines TRBV19 with TRBJ2-3; 7 bases line up with TRBD1. The germline gives CDR1 LNHDA, CDR2 SQIVND (reference sequence). V shed 6 bases and J 2 bases; nucleotides not matched to a gene: 2. CDR3 size: 13 residues. CDR3 protein: CASRGQPTDTQYF. In DNA form, the CDR3 reads TGTGCCAGTAGGGGACAGCCCACAGATACGCAGTATTTT.

V is TRBV5-4 and J is TRBJ2-7; TRBD1 agrees at 8 bases. The CDR3 runs to 15 residues. The germline CDR1 and CDR2 sequences are SGHNT and YYREEE (reference sequence). Germline trimming cut 4 bases from V and 1 base from J; bases unmatched to any gene: 7. CDR3 DNA sequence: TGTGCCAGCAGCCCCGGGACAGGAGGGTCCTACGAGCAGTACTTC. Translation gives CASSPGTGGSYEQYF.

Only a few counts were recorded for this clone. This chain connects TRBV7-9 to TRBJ2-2; TRBD2 might be the D (7 bases). The CDR3 is 18 residues long. Between the trimmed V and J ends, which lost 4 bases and 6 bases, there was a span of 24 bases. Germline assignment: CDR1 SEHNR and CDR2 FQNEAQ (reference sequence). The CDR3 is CASSSGGAGTIDAGELFF. The DNA for the CDR3 is TGTGCCAGCAGCTCTGGGGGCGCCGGGACTATTGATGCCGGGGAGCTGTTTTTT.

V usage is TRBV9 and J usage is TRBJ1-2; 7 nucleotides match TRBD1. Germline V gives CDR1 SGDLS, CDR2 YYNGEE. This CDR3 region has 15 residues. The junction had 10 bases not matched to a gene; V was cut back by 4 bases and J by 4 bases. The CDR3 spells CASSNNRGLGYGYTF. As DNA, the CDR3 is TGTGCCAGCAGCAATAATAGGGGGCTGGGCTATGGCTACACCTTC. The full variable domain, rest sourced from reference TRBV9 and TRBJ1-2, is DSGVTQTPKHLITATGQRVTLRCSPRSGDLSVYWYQQSLDQGLQFLIQYYNGEERAKGNILERFSAQQFPDLHSELNLSSLELGDSALYFCASSNNRGLGYGYTFGSGTRLTVV.

The chain employs TRBV29-1 and TRBJ2-7; D possibly corresponds to TRBD2 (6 bases). Trimming removed 6 bases from V and 5 bases from J, with 14 bases in between. Germline CDR1 reads SQVTM; CDR2 reads ANQGSEA. CDR3 length: 12 residues. The CDR3 sequence is CSVARGLDEQYF. CDR3 nucleotide sequence: TGCAGCGTAGCCCGGGGGTTAGACGAGCAGTACTTC.

This chain connects TRBV27 to TRBJ1-4, with a tentative D call TRBD1 (5 bases). Germline assignment: CDR1 MNHEY and CDR2 SMNVEV (reference sequence). Between the trimmed V and J ends, which lost 3 bases and 5 bases, there was a span of 10 bases. This CDR3 comprises 14 residues. The CDR3 sequence is CASSFWGSNEKLFF. As DNA, the CDR3 is TGTGCCAGCAGTTTTTGGGGGAGCAATGAAAAACTGTTTTTT.

This chain uses TRBV7-2 with TRBJ1-1; D gene uncertain. There are 14 residues in the CDR3. Germline V gene sequence: CDR1 SGHTA, CDR2 FQGNSA. The ends were cut back, 3 bases at V and 1 base at J, with 9 bases in the middle. CDR3 nucleotides: TGTGCCAGCAGCTTGTACGGTAGGAACACTGAAGCTTTCTTT. Translating it yields CASSLYGRNTEAFF.

The chain is built from TRBV11-2 and TRBJ2-6; TRBD1 is a possible D gene (6 bases). The CDR3 runs to 18 residues. Deletions cut 5 bases from V and 0 bases from J, with 17 bases between. Germline-derived CDR1 and CDR2 are SGHAT and FQNNGV. CDR3 protein: CASSTWTAPLSGANVLTF. As DNA, the CDR3 is TGTGCCAGCAGCACATGGACAGCCCCGCTCTCTGGGGCCAACGTCCTGACTTTC.

This chain joins TRBV6-1 and TRBJ2-7; D call uncertain. Per germline, CDR1 MNHNS and CDR2 SASEGT. V lost 6 bases, J lost 2 bases, and 5 bases lay in between. The CDR3 has 11 residues. The CDR3 reads CASSRPYEQYF. CDR3 nucleotides: TGTGCCAGCAGCCGGCCCTACGAGCAGTACTTC.

The V gene is TRBV19, the J gene TRBJ1-1, with D uncertain. The V gene lost 5 bases and the J gene lost 5 bases, with 9 bases spanning the gap. The germline V gene encodes CDR1 LNHDA and CDR2 SQIVND (reference sequence). The CDR3 sequence is 12 residues long. The CDR3 bases are TGTGCCAGTAGTCCCCGGTTTACTGAAGCTTTCTTT. Its protein product is CASSPRFTEAFF.

A remark on this clone: One end of the junction varies from germline; a read error may be responsible. CDR3 coding DNA: TGCGCCAGCAGCTCGGACTCTTTGTGGGTCTTC. It is translated as CASSSDSLWVF. The chain links TRBV5-1 to TRBJ2-1; D perhaps matches TRBD2 (5 bases). CDR1 is SGHRS, CDR2 YFSETQ, per germline. This CDR3 contains 11 residues.

The chain uses TRBV7-2 and TRBJ2-1, with a weak D call TRBD1 (6 bases). V gave up 5 bases and J gave up 9 bases, with 11 bases separating them. CDR3 length: 12 amino acids. CDR1 is SGHTA, CDR2 FQGNSA, per germline. The CDR3 DNA follows: TGTGCCAGCAGCCTCACCAGGGGTGAGCAGTTCTTC. It yields the protein CASSLTRGEQFF.

CDR3 in DNA: TGTGCCAGCACACAGGGTGTGACTAATGAAAAACTGTTTTTT. Translated, it gives CASTQGVTNEKLFF. The genes are TRBV28 and TRBJ1-4, with a possible D match to TRBD1 (6 bases). Trimming took 7 bases from V and 2 from J, leaving 11 bases between them. Germline V gene lookup returns CDR1 MDHEN and CDR2 SYDVKM. The CDR3 covers 14 residues.

The gene calls are TRBV7-8 and TRBJ1-1; D might be TRBD1 (6 bases). The CDR3 loop spans 13 amino acids. The germline V gene encodes CDR1 SGHVS and CDR2 FQNEAQ. V lost 5 bases, J lost 5 bases, and 12 bases lay in between. For the CDR3, the DNA is TGTGCCAGCAGCATTGGAGGGGGGACTGAAGCTTTCTTT. It yields the protein CASSIGGGTEAFF.

The chain recombines TRBV30 with TRBJ1-6; tentative D call: TRBD1 (6 bases). Trimming took 0 bases from V and 10 from J, leaving 7 bases between them. Germline CDR1 and CDR2: GTSNPN and SVGIG (reference sequence). The CDR3 has 12 amino acids. The CDR3 here is CAWSVGGSPLHF. In DNA, the CDR3 is TGTGCCTGGAGTGTAGGGGGGTCACCCCTCCACTTT. Full variable domain (remainder filled in from reference TRBV30 and TRBJ1-6): SQTIHQWPATLVQPVGSPLSLECTVEGTSNPNLYWYRQAAGRGLQLLFYSVGIGQISSEVPQNLSASRPQDRQFILSSKKLLLSDSGFYLCAWSVGGSPLHFGNGTRLTVT.

The chain combines TRBV6-1 with TRBJ1-2; 7 nucleotides agree with TRBD1. The germline V gene encodes CDR1 MNHNS and CDR2 SASEGT. With 0 bases clipped from V and 7 bases from J, the junction kept 11 bases outside the gene matches. The CDR3 runs 16 residues. The CDR3 region is CASSEAGGAPRGGYTF. The CDR3 region has the DNA TGTGCCAGCAGTGAAGCAGGGGGCGCCCCCCGGGGTGGCTACACCTTC.

The chain combines TRBV19 with TRBJ1-4; D gene uncertain. Per the germline V gene, CDR1 is LNHDA and CDR2 is SQIVND (reference sequence). This CDR3 contains 15 residues. V lost 7 bases and J lost 0, with 12 bases in between. CDR3 sequence reads: CASKVKGTTNEKLFF. The CDR3 nucleotides are TGTGCCAGTAAGGTTAAGGGCACAACTAATGAAAAACTGTTTTTT.

This clone is labeled medium-sized. The V and J genes are TRBV19 and TRBJ1-4; D ambiguous. The ends were cut back, 3 bases at V and 8 bases at J, with 10 bases in the middle. Germline V gene data show CDR1 as LNHDA and CDR2 as SQIVND (reference sequence). This CDR3 contains 13 residues. The CDR3, as DNA: TGTGCCAGTAGTATTAGGGTTTGGGAAAAACTGTTTTTT. This codes for CASSIRVWEKLFF.

The chain employs TRBV20-1 and TRBJ1-2, with D hard to call. Deletions cut 0 bases from V and 8 bases from J, with 7 bases between. Germline V gene data show CDR1 as DFQATT and CDR2 as SNEGSKA (reference sequence). CDR3 size: 11 residues. CDR3 loop: CSARDPGGYTF. The CDR3 DNA is TGCAGTGCTAGAGATCCGGGGGGCTACACCTTC.

V and J are TRBV19 and TRBJ1-3; D unclear. The CDR3 runs 15 residues. V dropped 6 bases and J dropped 0 bases, with 12 bases sitting between them. Per the germline V gene, CDR1 is LNHDA and CDR2 is SQIVND (reference sequence). The CDR3, as DNA: TGTGCCAGTAGATCCGATCAGAGCTCTGGAAACACCATATATTTT. Translation gives CASRSDQSSGNTIYF.

The chain has TRBV7-9 and TRBJ2-1, with 8 bases that match TRBD1. The CDR3 runs 14 residues. The ends lost 2 bases at V and 4 bases at J; junction bases unmatched: 1. Germline-derived CDR1 and CDR2 are SEHNR and FQNEAQ (reference sequence). For the CDR3, the DNA is TGTGCCAGCAGCTTACAGGGGGCTTACAATGAGCAGTTCTTC. Amino acid sequence: CASSLQGAYNEQFF.

The chain joins TRBV7-6 to TRBJ2-1; 10 bases fit TRBD2. This CDR3 has 16 amino acids. Germline trimming cut 3 bases from V and 4 bases from J; bases unmatched to any gene: 6. Germline loops: CDR1 SGHVS, CDR2 FNYEAQ. The CDR3 sequence is CASSLYLAGGYNEQFF. Written as DNA, the CDR3 is TGTGCCAGCAGCTTGTATTTAGCGGGAGGATACAATGAGCAGTTCTTC.

V gene TRBV9 combines with J gene TRBJ2-1; D may correspond to TRBD1 or TRBD2 (5 bases each). V was clipped by 0 bases and J by 7 bases, with 14 bases between them. Germline V gives CDR1 SGDLS, CDR2 YYNGEE. This CDR3 spans 15 amino acids. The CDR3 sequence: CASSVGLGVWNEQFF. The CDR3 nucleotides read TGTGCCAGCAGCGTAGGCCTGGGGGTCTGGAATGAGCAGTTCTTC. The whole variable domain, filled in from reference TRBV9 and TRBJ2-1, reads DSGVTQTPKHLITATGQRVTLRCSPRSGDLSVYWYQQSLDQGLQFLIQYYNGEERAKGNILERFSAQQFPDLHSELNLSSLELGDSALYFCASSVGLGVWNEQFFGPGTRLTVL.

The rearrangement links TRBV19 to TRBJ2-3, with no clear D. Germline assignment: CDR1 LNHDA and CDR2 SQIVND (reference sequence). V shed 3 bases and J shed 1 base, with 8 bases lying between them. The length of the CDR3 is 14 residues. The CDR3 sequence: CASSIYRGTDTQYF. CDR3 bases: TGTGCCAGTAGTATCTATCGGGGCACAGATACGCAGTATTTT.